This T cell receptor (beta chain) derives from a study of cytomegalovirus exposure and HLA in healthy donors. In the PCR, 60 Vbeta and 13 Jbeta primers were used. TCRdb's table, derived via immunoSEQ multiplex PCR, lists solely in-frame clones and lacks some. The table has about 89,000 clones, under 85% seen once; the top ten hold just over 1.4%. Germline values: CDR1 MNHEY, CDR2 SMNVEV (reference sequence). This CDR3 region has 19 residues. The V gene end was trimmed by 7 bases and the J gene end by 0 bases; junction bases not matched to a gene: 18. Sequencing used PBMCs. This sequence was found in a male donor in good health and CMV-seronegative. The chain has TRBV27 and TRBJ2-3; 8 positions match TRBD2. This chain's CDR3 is CASTYRGLAGLSSTDTQYF. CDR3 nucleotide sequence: TGTGCCAGCACTTATAGGGGTCTAGCGGGCCTCTCTAGCACAGATACGCAGTATTTT.